This T cell receptor beta chain originates from a study of T cell changes during pregnancy in multiple sclerosis. The ends were cut back, 4 bases at V and 5 bases at J, with 14 bases in the middle. CDR3 length equals 14 residues. CDR1 is MDHEN and CDR2 is SYDVKM in the germline V gene. Method: immunoSEQ multiplex PCR; TCRdb's copy keeps in-frame clones and lacks some. Seen here are 95,000 to 100,000 clones, 91% observed once, and the top ten hold approximately 3.4%. The material sequenced was peripheral blood, taken in the second trimester of pregnancy. The chain recombines TRBV28 with TRBJ1-2; D gene uncertain. The clonotype originates from a female donor with multiple sclerosis, enrolled in a pregnancy study. CDR3: CASSSPGGLYGYTF. The CDR3 coding sequence is TGTGCCAGCAGTTCTCCGGGTGGACTTTATGGCTACACCTTC.